This TCR beta chain was documented in a study of identifying expanded T cells in peripheral blood. The table came from immunoSEQ multiplex PCR; TCRdb's copy has only in-frame clones and leaves some out. The sample yields around 100,000 clones, about 89% seen once. The CDR3 has 15 residues. CDR1 is SGHDT and CDR2 is YYEEEE in the germline V gene. Trimming shortened V by 4 bases and J by 3 bases, and 14 bases separated the two germline ends. The chain is built from TRBV5-6 and TRBJ1-5; D might be TRBD1 (5 bases). Specimen: blood. The receptor was derived from a person between 18 and 75 years old in good health. The CDR3 here is CASSAGGGFNQPQHF. The CDR3 DNA is TGTGCCAGCAGCGCAGGCGGGGGATTCAATCAGCCCCAGCATTTT.